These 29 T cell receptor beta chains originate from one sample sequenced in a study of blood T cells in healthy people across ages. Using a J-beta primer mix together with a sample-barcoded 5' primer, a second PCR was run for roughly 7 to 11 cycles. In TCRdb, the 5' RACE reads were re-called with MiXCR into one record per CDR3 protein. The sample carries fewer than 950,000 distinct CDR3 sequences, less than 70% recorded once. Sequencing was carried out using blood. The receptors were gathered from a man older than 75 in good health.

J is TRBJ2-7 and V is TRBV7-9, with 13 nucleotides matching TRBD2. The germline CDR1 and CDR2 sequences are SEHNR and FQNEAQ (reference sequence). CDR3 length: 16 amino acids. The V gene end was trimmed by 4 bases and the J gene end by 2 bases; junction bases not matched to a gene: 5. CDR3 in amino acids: CASSSLGTSGTYEQYF. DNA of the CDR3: TGTGCCAGCAGCTCCCTAGGGACTAGCGGGACCTACGAGCAGTACTTC. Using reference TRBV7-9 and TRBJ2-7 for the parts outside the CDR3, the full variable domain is DTGVSQNPRHKITKRGQNVTFRCDPISEHNRLYWYRQTLGQGPEFLTYFQNEAQLEKSRLLSDRFSAERPKGSFSTLEIQRTEQGDSAMYLCASSSLGTSGTYEQYFGPGTRLTVT.

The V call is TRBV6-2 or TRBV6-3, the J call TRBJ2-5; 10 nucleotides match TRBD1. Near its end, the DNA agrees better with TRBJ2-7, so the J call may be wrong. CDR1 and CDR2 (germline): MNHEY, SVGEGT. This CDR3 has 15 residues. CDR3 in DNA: TGTGCCAGCAGTTATCCCGGGACAGGGGAGGTCGAGCAGTACTTC. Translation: CASSYPGTGEVEQYF.

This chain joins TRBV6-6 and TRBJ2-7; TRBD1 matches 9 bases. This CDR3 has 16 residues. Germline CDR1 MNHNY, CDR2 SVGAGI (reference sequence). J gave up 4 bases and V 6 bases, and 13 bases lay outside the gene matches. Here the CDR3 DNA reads TGTGCCAGCAGAGGGAGGACCGGGACAGGGTTGTACGAGCAGTACTTC. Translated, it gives CASRGRTGTGLYEQYF.

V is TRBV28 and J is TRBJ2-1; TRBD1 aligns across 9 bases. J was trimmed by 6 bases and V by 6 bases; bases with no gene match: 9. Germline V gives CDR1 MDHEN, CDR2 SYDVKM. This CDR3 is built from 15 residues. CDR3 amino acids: CASRSGTGMSNEQFF. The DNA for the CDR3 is TGTGCCAGCAGATCCGGGACAGGGATGAGCAATGAGCAGTTCTTC.

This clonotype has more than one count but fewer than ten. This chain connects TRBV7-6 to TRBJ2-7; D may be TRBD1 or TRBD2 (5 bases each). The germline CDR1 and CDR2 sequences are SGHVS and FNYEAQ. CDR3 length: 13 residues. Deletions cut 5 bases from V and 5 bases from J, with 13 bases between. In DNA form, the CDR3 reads TGTGCCAGCAGCCCGGGACCGCCGGACGAGCAGTACTTC. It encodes CASSPGPPDEQYF.

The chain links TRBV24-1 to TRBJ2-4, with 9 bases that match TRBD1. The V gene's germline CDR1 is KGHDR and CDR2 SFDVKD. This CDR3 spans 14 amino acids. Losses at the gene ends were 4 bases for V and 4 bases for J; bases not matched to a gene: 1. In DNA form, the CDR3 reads TGTGCCACCAGTGAGGGGACAGGGAAAAACATTCAGTACTTC. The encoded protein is CATSEGTGKNIQYF.

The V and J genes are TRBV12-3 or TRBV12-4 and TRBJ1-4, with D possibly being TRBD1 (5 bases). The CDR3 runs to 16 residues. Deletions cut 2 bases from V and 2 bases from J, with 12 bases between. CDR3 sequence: CASSLFLAGTNEKLFF. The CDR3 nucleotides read TGTGCCAGCAGTTTATTCCTGGCAGGGACTAATGAAAAACTGTTTTTT.

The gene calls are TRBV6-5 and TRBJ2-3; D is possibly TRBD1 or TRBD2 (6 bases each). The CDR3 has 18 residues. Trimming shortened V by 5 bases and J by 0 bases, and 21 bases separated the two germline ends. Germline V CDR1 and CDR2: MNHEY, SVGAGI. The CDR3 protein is CASSHPPGAGTSTDTQYF. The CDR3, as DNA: TGTGCCAGCAGTCACCCCCCAGGGGCGGGAACTAGCACAGATACGCAGTATTTT.

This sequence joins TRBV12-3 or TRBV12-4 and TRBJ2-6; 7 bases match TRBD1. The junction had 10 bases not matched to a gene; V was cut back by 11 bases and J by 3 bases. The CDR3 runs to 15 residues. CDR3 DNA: TGTGCCGGGTGGACAGGAGGCGGTGGGGCCAACGTCCTGACTTTC. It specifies CAGWTGGGGANVLTF.

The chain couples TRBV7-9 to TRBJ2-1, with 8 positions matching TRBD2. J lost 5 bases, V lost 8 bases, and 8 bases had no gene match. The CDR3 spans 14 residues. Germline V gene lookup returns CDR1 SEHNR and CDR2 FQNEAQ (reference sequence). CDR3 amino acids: CASWSGSGNNEQFF. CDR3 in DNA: TGTGCCAGCTGGAGCGGGAGCGGTAACAATGAGCAGTTCTTC.

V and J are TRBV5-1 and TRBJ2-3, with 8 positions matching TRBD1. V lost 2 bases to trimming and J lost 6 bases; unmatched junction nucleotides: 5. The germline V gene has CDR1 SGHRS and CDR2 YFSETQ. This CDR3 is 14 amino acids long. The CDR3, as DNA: TGCGCCAGCAGCTTTGACAGGGGAGGCGATACGCAGTATTTT. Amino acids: CASSFDRGGDTQYF.

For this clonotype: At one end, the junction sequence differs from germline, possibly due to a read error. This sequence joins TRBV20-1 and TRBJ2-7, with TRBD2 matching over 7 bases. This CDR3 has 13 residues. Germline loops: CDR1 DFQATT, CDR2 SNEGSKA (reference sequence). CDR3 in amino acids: CSAKGAGIYEQYF. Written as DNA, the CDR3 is TGCAGCGCTAAAGGAGCGGGAATCTACGAGCAGTACTTC.

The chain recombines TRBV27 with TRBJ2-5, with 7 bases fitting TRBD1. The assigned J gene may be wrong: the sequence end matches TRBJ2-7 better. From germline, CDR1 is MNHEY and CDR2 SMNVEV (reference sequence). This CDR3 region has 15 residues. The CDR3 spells CASSSPRTGGDEQYF. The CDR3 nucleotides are TGTGCCAGCAGTTCACCTCGGACAGGAGGAGACGAGCAGTACTTC.

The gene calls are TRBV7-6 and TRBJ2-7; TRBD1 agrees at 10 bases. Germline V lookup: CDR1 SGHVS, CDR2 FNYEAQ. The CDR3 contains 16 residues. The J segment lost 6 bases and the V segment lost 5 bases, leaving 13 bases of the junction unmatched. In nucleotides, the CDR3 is TGTGCCAGCAGCCAGAACGCCGGGACAGGGGTTAGCGAGCAGTACTTC. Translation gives CASSQNAGTGVSEQYF.

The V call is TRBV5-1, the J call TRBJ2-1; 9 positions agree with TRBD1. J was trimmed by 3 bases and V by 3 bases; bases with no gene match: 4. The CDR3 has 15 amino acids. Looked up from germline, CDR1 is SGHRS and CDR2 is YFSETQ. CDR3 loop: CASSSGQGFYNEQFF. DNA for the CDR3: TGCGCCAGCAGCTCGGGACAGGGATTCTACAATGAGCAGTTCTTC.

CDR3 sequence: CASSLGREGGEQYF. The CDR3 region has the DNA TGCGCCAGCAGCTTGGGACGGGAGGGCGGCGAGCAGTACTTC. V is TRBV5-1 and J is TRBJ2-7; 8 bases line up with TRBD2. Germline-derived CDR1 and CDR2 are SGHRS and YFSETQ. This CDR3 is built from 14 residues. Trimming at V came to 0 bases and at J to 6 bases, leaving 5 bases not matched to a gene.

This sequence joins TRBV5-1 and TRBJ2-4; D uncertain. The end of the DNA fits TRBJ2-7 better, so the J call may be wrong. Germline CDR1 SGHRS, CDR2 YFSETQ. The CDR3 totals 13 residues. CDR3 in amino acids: CASSSGHHYEQYF. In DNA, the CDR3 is TGCGCCAGCAGCTCGGGTCACCACTACGAGCAGTACTTC.

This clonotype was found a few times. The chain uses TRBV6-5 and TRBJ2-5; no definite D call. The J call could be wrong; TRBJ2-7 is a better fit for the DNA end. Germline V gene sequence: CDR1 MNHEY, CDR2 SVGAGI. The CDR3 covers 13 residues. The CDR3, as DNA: TGTGCCAGCAGTTCGCCACCCCATATCGAGCAGTACTTC. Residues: CASSSPPHIEQYF.

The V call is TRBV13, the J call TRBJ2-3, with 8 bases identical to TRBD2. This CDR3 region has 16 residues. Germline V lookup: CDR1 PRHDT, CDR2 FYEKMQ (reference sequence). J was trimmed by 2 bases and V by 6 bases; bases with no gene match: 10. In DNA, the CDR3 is TGTGCCAGCAGTCCTAAACTAGCGGAGAACACAGATACGCAGTATTTT. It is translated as CASSPKLAENTDTQYF.

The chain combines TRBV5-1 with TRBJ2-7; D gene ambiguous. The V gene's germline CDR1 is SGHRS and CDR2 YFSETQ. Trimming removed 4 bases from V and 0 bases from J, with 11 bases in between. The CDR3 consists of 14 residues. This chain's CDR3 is CASSLTTTSYEQYF. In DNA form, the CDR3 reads TGCGCCAGCAGCCTGACGACAACCTCCTACGAGCAGTACTTC.

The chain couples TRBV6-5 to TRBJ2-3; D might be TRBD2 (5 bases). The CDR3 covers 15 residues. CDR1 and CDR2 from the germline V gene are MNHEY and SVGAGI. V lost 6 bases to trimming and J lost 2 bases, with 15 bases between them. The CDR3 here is CASSPLGENTDTQYF. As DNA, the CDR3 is TGTGCCAGCAGCCCCCTCGGGGAGAACACAGATACGCAGTATTTT.

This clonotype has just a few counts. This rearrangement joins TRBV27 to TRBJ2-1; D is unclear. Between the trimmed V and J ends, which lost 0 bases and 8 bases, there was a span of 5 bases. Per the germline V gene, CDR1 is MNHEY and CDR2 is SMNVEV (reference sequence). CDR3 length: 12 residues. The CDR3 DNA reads TGTGCCAGCAGTTTATCGAGGTATGAGCAGTTCTTC. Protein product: CASSLSRYEQFF.

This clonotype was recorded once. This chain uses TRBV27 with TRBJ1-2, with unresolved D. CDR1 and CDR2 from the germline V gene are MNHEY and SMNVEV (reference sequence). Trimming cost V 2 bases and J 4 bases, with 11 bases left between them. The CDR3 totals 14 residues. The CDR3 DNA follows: TGTGCCAGCAGTTTAAGCGGGCGGACCTATGGCTACACCTTC. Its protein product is CASSLSGRTYGYTF.

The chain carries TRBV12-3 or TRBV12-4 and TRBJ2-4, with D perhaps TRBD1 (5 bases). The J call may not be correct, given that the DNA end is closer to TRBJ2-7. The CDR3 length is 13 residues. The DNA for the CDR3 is TGTGCCAGCAGCCCCCAGGGTATGGTCGAGCAGTACTTC. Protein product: CASSPQGMVEQYF.

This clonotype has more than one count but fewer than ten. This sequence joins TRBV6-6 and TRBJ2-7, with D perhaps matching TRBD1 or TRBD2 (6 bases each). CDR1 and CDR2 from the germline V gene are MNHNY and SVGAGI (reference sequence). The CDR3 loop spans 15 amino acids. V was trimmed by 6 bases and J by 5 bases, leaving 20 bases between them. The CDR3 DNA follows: TGTGCCAGCAGGGGGGGACAATCGATCCCGGACGAGCAGTACTTC. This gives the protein CASRGGQSIPDEQYF.

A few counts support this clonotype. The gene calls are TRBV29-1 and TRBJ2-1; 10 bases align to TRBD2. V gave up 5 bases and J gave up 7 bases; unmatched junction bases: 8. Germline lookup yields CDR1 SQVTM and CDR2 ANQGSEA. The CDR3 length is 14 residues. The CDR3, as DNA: TGCAGCGTTCGTATAGCGGGAGGTGGAAATGAGCAGTTCTTC. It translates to CSVRIAGGGNEQFF.

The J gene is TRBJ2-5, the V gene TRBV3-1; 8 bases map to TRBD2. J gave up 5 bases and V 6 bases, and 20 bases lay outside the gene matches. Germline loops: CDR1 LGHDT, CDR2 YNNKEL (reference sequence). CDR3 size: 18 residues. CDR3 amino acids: CASRPGSEGLGVTETQYF. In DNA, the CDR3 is TGTGCCAGCAGGCCCGGGAGTGAGGGACTAGGAGTGACGGAGACCCAGTACTTC.

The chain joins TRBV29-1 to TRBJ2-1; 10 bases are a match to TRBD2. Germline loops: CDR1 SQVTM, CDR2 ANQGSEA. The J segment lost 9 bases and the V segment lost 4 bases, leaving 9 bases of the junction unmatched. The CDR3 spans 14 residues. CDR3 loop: CSVVGLAGASEQFF. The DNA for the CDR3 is TGCAGCGTTGTAGGTCTAGCGGGAGCATCTGAGCAGTTCTTC.

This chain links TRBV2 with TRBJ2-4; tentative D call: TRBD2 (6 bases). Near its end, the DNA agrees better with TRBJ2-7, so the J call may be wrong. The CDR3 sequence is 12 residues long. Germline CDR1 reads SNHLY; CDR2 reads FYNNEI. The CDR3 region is CASSASGFEQYF. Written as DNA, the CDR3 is TGTGCCAGCAGTGCGAGCGGGTTCGAGCAGTACTTC.